Many counts were recorded for the clone carrying this T cell receptor (beta chain). Its target is unknown. The data stem from a study of T-cell memory formation after mild COVID-19. Looking at the study overall: TCR clusters were mostly donor specific.

Points from the study as a whole: Later expanders leaned toward CD4+, whereas clones contracting from day 15 to 85 were balanced CD4/CD8.

This CDR3 region has 12 residues. Trimming left V 4 bases short and J 7 bases short, with 7 bases between. Per the germline V gene, CDR1 is SGHVS and CDR2 is FNYEAQ. One entry per CDR3 protein, called by TCRdb with MiXCR from the 5' RACE reads. The sample has 300,000 or so distinct CDR3 sequences; 15% to 20% are singletons. The chain joins TRBV7-6 to TRBJ2-2; tentative D call: TRBD2 (5 bases). The TCR comes from a man younger than 30 who had mild COVID-19 (a few samples of this study predate the infection). Cell type and time point are not known. Sequenced material: PBMCs or a T cell subset sorted from them (not recorded which). CDR3 sequence: CASSSDYGELFF. CDR3 bases: TGTGCCAGCAGCTCCGACTACGGGGAGCTGTTTTTT.